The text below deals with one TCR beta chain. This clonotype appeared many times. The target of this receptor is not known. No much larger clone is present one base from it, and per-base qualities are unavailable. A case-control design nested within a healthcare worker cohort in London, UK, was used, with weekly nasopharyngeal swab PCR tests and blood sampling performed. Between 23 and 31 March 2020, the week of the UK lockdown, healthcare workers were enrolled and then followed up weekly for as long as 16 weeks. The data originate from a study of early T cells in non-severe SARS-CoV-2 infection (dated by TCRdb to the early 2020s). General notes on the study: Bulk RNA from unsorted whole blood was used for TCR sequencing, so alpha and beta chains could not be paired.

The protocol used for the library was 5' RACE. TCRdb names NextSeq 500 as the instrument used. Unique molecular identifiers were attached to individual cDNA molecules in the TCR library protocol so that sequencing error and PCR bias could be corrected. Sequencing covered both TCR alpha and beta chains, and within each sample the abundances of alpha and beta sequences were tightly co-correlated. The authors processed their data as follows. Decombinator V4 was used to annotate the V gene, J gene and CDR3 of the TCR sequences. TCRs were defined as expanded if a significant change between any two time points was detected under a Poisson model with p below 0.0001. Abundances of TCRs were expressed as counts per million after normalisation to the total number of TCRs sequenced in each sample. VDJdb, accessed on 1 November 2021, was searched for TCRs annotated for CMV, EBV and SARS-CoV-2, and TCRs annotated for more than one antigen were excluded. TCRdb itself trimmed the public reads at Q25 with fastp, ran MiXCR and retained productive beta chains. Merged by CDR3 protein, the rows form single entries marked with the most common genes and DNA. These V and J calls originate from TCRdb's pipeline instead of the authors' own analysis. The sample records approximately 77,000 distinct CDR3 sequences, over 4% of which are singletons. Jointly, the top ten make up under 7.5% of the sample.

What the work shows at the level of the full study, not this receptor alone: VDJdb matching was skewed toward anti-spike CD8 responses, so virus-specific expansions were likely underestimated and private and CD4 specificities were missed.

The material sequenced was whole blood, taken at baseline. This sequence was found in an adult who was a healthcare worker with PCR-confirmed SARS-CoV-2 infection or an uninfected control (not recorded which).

CDR3 reads: CAGSSYPTYEQYF. The bases are TGTGCCGGGTCTAGCTATCCAACCTACGAGCAGTACTTC. The sequence links TRBV7-9 to TRBJ2-7; the D gene is possibly TRBD2, with 5 bases matching. The V end loses 11 bases and the J end loses 2 bases, and a stretch of 16 bases separates them. The CDR3 runs 13 residues from the cysteine to the phenylalanine. The only DNA kept is the CDR3, 39 bases in frame from the first base. Sequences SEHNR (CDR1) and FQNEAQ (CDR2) are obtained from the germline V gene (reference sequence).